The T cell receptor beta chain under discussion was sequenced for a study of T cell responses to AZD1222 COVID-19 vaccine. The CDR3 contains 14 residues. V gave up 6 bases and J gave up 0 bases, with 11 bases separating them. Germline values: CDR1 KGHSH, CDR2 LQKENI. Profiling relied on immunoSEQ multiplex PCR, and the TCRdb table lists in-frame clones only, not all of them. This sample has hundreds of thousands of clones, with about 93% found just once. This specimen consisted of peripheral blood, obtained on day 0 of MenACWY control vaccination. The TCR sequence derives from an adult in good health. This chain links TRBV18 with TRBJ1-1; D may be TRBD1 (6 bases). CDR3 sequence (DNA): TGTGCCAGCTCCCCCGGACAGATGAACACTGAAGCTTTCTTT. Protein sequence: CASSPGQMNTEAFF.